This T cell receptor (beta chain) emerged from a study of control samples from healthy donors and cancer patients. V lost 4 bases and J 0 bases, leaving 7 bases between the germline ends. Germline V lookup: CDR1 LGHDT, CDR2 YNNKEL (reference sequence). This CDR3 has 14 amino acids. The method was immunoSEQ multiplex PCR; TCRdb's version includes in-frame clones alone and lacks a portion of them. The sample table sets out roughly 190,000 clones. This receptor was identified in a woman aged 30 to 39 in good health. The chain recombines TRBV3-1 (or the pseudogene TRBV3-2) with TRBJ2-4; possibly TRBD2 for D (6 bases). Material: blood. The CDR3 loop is CASSPGVAKNIQYF. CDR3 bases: TGTGCCAGCAGCCCGGGAGTAGCCAAAAACATTCAGTACTTC.